Listed below are T cell receptor beta chains from one sample, sequenced in a study of cytomegalovirus exposure and HLA in healthy donors. The table came from immunoSEQ multiplex PCR; TCRdb's copy has only in-frame clones and leaves some out. The repertoire holds 100,000 to 150,000 clones, with 89% as singletons. The sequencing sample was made of PBMCs. These receptors all stem from a young woman in good health and CMV-seronegative. Each CDR3 is given with its conserved first and last residue. Fields, in order: V gene, clone size, J gene, D gene, CDR3 DNA, CDR3 protein. A D gene is named only where the DNA matches it firmly. Clone size is not always given. Where it is, it says once, few, many or a class for expanded clones.

>TRBV5-5|-|TRBJ2-5|-
TGTGCCAGCAGACAAACAGGGATCCAAGAGACCCAGTACTTC
CASRQTGIQETQYF
>TRBV27|once|TRBJ1-1|-
TGTGCCGTAAGAGCTCGGGGAATGGTTGAAGCTTTCTTT
CAVRARGMVEAFF
>TRBV2|-|TRBJ1-2|TRBD1
TGTGCCAGCAGTTCCGAGACAGGGGGGGTTGGCTACACCTTC
CASSSETGGVGYTF
>TRBV27|-|TRBJ1-6|-
TGTGCCAGCCGAGGGGGGGCGCCTCCCTATAATTCACCCCTCCACTTT
CASRGGAPPYNSPLHF
>TRBV19|-|TRBJ1-5|-
TGTGCCAGTAGCTCCCTGTCTCTCAATCAGCCCCAGCATTTT
CASSSLSLNQPQHF
>TRBV6-1|-|TRBJ2-7|-
TGTGCCAGCAGTGAAACGACGTTTTTGGGGGCCGACGAGCAGTACTTC
CASSETTFLGADEQYF
>TRBV5-4|-|TRBJ1-2|-
TGTGCCAGCAGCTTGGGTCGGCAGGGATACTATGGCTACACCTTC
CASSLGRQGYYGYTF
>TRBV2|-|TRBJ2-2|-
TGTGCCAGCACTGTGAACACCGGGGAGCTGTTTTTT
CASTVNTGELFF
>TRBV4-1|-|TRBJ2-7|-
TGCGCCAGCAGCCAGGGTCGGGGGGCGTCCTACGAGCAGTACTTC
CASSQGRGASYEQYF
>TRBV9|-|TRBJ1-2|-
TGTGCCAGCACCCAATGGTTGGGGGGCTATGGCTACACCTTC
CASTQWLGGYGYTF
>TRBV18|-|TRBJ2-3|TRBD2
TGTGCCAGCTCTCCCCAAAAAGCGGGGGGGACAGATACGCAGTATTTT
CASSPQKAGGTDTQYF
>TRBV5-1|-|TRBJ2-2|-
TGCGCCAGCAGCTTGTCCCACGGGGAGACCGGGGAGCTGTTTTTT
CASSLSHGETGELFF
>TRBV15|-|TRBJ2-7|TRBD1
TGTGCCACCAGCAGAGGGACAGGGGGCCACGAGCAGTACTTC
CATSRGTGGHEQYF
>TRBV25-1|-|TRBJ1-6|-
TGTGCCAGCAGTTCCTGGACAGAAAATTCACCCCTCCACTTT
CASSSWTENSPLHF
>TRBV10-3|-|TRBJ1-6|TRBD1
TGTGCCATCAGTGGGACAGGGGGGACTTATAATTCACCCCTCCACTTT
CAISGTGGTYNSPLHF
>TRBV6-1|-|TRBJ1-1|-
TGTGCCAGCAGCCCGCAGGGGAACACTGAAGCTTTCTTT
CASSPQGNTEAFF